This TCR beta chain was sequenced for a study of CD8 T cells in Susac syndrome. V was trimmed by 3 bases and J by 11 bases, leaving 9 bases between them. The length of the CDR3 is 12 residues. Germline V gene sequence: CDR1 KGHDR, CDR2 SFDVKD. Random hexamers were used to reverse transcribe about 0.5 to 1 ug of RNA. TCRdb reprocessed the immunoSEQ multiplex PCR reads via MiXCR and lists one record per CDR3 protein. This table has just over 80,000 distinct CDR3 sequences, around 94% appearing once. Isolation of CD8+ and CD4+ T cells was performed negatively, whereas enrichment of TEMRA cells was done by FACS.

The source of this sequence is a human donor in good health. The sample taken for sequencing was CD8+ T cells from PBMCs. V and J are TRBV24-1 and TRBJ2-2, with D unresolved. CDR3 in amino acids: CATSDRSPELFF. The DNA of the CDR3 is TGTGCCACCAGTGATCGATCGCCCGAGCTGTTTTTT.